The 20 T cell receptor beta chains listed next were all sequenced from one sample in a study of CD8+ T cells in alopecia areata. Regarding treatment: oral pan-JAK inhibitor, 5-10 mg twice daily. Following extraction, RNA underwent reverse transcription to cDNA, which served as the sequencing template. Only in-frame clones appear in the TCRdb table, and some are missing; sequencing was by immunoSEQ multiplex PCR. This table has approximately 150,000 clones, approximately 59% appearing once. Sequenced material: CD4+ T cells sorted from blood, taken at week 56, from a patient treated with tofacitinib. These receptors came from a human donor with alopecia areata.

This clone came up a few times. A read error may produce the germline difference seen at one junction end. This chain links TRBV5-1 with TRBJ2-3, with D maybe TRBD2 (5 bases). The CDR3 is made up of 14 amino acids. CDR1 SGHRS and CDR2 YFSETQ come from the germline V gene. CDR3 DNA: TGTGCCAGCACCCACCCGGGGTACACAGATACGCAGTATTTT. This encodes CASTHPGYTDTQYF.

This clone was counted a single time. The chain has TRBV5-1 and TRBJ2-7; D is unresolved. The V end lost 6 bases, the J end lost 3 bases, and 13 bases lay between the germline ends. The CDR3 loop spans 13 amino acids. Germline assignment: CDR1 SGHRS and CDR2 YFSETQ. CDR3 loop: CASTSHDGYEQYF. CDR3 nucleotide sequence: TGCGCCAGCACTTCTCATGACGGCTACGAGCAGTACTTC.

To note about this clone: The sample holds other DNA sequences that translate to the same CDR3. CDR3 loop: CASSLGGDTQYF. CDR3 DNA sequence: TGCGCCAGCAGCCTCGGGGGAGATACGCAGTATTTT. This chain connects TRBV5-1 to TRBJ2-3; D perhaps matches TRBD2 (6 bases). Germline values: CDR1 SGHRS, CDR2 YFSETQ. The CDR3 has 12 residues. The ends were cut back, 4 bases at V and 5 bases at J, with 8 bases in the middle.

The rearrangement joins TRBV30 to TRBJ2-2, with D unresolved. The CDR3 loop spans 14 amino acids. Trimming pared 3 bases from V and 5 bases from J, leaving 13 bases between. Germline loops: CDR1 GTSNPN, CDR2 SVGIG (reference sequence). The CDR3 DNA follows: TGTGCCTGGAGACCCAGGACCGTGACCGGGGAGCTGTTTTTT. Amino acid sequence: CAWRPRTVTGELFF.

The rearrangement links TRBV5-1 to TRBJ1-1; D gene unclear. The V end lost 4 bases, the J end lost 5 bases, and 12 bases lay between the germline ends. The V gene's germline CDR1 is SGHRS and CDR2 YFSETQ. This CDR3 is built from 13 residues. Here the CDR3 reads CASSPEGPTEAFF. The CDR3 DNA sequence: TGCGCCAGCAGCCCAGAAGGGCCGACTGAAGCTTTCTTT. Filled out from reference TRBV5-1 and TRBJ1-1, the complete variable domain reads KAGVTQTPRYLIKTRGQQVTLSCSPISGHRSVSWYQQTPGQGLQFLFEYFSETQRNKGNFPGRFSGRQFSNSRSEMNVSTLELGDSALYLCASSPEGPTEAFFGQGTRLTVV.

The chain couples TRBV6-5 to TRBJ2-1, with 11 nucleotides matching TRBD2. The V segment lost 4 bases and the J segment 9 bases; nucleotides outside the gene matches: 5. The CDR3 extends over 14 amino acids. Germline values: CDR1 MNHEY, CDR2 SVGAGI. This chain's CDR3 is CASSSSGGRGEQFF. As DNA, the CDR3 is TGTGCCAGCAGTTCTAGCGGGGGGCGGGGTGAGCAGTTCTTC.

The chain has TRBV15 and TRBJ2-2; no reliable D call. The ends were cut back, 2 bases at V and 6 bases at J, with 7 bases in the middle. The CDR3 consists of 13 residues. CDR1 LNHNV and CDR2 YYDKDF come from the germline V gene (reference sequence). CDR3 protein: CATSRSEAGELFF. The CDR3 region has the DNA TGTGCCACCAGCAGATCGGAAGCCGGGGAGCTGTTTTTT.

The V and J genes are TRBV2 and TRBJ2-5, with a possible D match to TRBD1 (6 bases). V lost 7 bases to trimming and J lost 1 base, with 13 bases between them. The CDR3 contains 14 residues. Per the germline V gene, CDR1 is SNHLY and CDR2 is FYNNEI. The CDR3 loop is CASTLRGFQETQYF. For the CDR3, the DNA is TGTGCCAGCACCCTTAGGGGGTTCCAAGAGACCCAGTACTTC.

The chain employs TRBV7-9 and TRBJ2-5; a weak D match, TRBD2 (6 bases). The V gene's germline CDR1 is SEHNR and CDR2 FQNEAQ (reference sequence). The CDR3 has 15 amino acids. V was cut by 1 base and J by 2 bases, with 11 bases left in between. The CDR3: CASSLGTGLQETQYF. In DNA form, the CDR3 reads TGTGCCAGCAGCTTAGGCACAGGACTACAAGAGACCCAGTACTTC.

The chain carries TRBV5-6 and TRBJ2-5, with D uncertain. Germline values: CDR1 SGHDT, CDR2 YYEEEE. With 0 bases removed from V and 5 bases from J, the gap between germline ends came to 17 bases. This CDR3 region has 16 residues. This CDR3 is CASSLVSRLVGETQYF. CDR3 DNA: TGTGCCAGCAGCTTGGTGTCCAGGCTAGTTGGGGAGACCCAGTACTTC. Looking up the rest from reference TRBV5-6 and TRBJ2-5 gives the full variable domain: DAGVTQSPTHLIKTRGQQVTLRCSPKSGHDTVSWYQQALGQGPQFIFQYYEEEERQRGNFPDRFSGHQFPNYSSELNVNALLLGDSALYLCASSLVSRLVGETQYFGPGTRLLVL.

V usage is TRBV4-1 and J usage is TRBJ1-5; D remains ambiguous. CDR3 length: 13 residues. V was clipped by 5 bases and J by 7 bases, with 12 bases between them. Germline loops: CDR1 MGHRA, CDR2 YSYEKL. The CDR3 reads CASSRDPDQPQHF. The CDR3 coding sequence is TGCGCCAGCAGCAGGGATCCCGACCAGCCCCAGCATTTT.

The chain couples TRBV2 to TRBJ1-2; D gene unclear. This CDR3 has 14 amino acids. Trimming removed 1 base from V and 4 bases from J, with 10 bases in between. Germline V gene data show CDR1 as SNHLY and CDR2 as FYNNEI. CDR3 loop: CASSEVRGIYGYTF. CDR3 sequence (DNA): TGTGCCAGCAGTGAAGTGAGAGGGATCTATGGCTACACCTTC.

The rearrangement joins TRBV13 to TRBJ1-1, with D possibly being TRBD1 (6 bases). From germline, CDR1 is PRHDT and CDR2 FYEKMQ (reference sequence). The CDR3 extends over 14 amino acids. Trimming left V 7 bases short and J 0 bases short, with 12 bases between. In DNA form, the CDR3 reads TGTGCCAGCAACCGGGCAGGGGTGAACACTGAAGCTTTCTTT. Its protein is CASNRAGVNTEAFF.

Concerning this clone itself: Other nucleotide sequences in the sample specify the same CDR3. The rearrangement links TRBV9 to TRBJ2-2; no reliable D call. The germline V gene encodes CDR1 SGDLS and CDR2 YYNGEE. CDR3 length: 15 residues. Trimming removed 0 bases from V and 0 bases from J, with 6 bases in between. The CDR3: CASSVGQANTGELFF. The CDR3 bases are TGTGCCAGCAGCGTAGGTCAGGCGAACACCGGGGAGCTGTTTTTT.

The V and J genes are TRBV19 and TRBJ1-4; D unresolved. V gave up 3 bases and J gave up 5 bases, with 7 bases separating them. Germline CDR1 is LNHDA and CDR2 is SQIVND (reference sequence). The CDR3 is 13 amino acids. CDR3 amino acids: CASSIRLNEKLFF. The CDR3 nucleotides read TGTGCCAGTAGTATTCGGCTAAATGAAAAACTGTTTTTT. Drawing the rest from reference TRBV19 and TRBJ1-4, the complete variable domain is DGGITQSPKYLFRKEGQNVTLSCEQNLNHDAMYWYRQDPGQGLRLIYYSQIVNDFQKGDIAEGYSVSREKKESFPLTVTSAQKNPTAFYLCASSIRLNEKLFFGSGTQLSVL.

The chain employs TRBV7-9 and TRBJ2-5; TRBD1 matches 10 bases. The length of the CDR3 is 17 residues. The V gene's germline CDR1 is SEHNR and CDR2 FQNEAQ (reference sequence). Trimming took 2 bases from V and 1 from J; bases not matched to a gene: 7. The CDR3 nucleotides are TGTGCCAGCAGCTTAAAGACAGGGGGCACCTCCCAAGAGACCCAGTACTTC. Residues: CASSLKTGGTSQETQYF.

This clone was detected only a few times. The CDR3 coding sequence is TGCGCCAGCAGCTTGGTGGGGACAGGGGGAAGAGAAAAACTGTTTTTT. Translating gives CASSLVGTGGREKLFF. This sequence joins TRBV5-1 and TRBJ1-4; 11 bases match TRBD1. Germline V gives CDR1 SGHRS, CDR2 YFSETQ. The CDR3 is 16 residues long. The V gene end was trimmed by 0 bases and the J gene end by 8 bases; junction bases not matched to a gene: 6.

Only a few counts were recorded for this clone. The CDR3 DNA is TGTGCCATCCGGGGGGGCGAATCGTATGGTGAGCAGTTCTTC. Protein product: CAIRGGESYGEQFF. This chain joins TRBV6-6 and TRBJ2-1; the match to TRBD2 covers 8 bases. From germline, CDR1 is MNHNY and CDR2 SVGAGI (reference sequence). After removal of 10 bases from V and 9 bases from J, the junction contained 14 bases not matched to a gene. This CDR3 is built from 14 residues.

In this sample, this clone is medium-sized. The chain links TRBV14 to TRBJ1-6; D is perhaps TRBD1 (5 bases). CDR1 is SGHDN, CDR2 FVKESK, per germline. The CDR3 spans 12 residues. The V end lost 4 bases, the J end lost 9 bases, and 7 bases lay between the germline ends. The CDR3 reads CASSLGGSPLHF. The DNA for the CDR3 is TGTGCCAGCAGCCTCGGGGGTTCACCCCTCCACTTT.

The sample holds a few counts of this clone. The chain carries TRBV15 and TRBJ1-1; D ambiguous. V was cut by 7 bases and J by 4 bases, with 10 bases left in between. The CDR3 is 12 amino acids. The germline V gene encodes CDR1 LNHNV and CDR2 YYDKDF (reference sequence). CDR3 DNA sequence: TGTGCCACCACTGAAATGGGCACTGAAGCTTTCTTT. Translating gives CATTEMGTEAFF.